This passage covers 7 T cell receptor beta chains from one sample sequenced in a study of cytomegalovirus exposure and HLA in healthy donors. The PCR made use of 60 Vbeta and 13 Jbeta primers. Assay: immunoSEQ multiplex PCR; the TCRdb copy retains only in-frame clones and omits some. The sample has over 200,000 clones, around 89% seen once. The sample taken for sequencing was PBMCs. The receptors derive from a woman between 18 and 29 years old in good health and CMV-seronegative.

CDR3 DNA sequence: TGTGCCAGCAAGGGAAGACAGGAGAACACTGAAGCTTTCTTT. Amino acids: CASKGRQENTEAFF. The chain couples TRBV11-3 to TRBJ1-1; possible D gene TRBD1, 6 bases. The germline V and J ends were trimmed by 7 bases and 1 base, with 13 bases remaining between them. The germline CDR1 and CDR2 sequences are SGHNT and YENEEA. The CDR3 contains 14 residues.

This clone is a singleton in its sample. A read error may produce the germline difference seen at one junction end. This sequence joins TRBV5-1 and TRBJ2-2; the D gene is possibly TRBD2 (6 bases). The CDR3 consists of 15 residues. Germline CDR1 reads SGHRS; CDR2 reads YFSETQ. CDR3 DNA sequence: TGCGCCAGCAGATTGGACGGGGGAGGCACCGGGGAGCTGTTTTTT. Translation: CASRLDGGGTGELFF.

The rearrangement joins TRBV6-6 to TRBJ2-7, with TRBD2 matching over 8 bases. Germline-derived CDR1 and CDR2 are MNHNY and SVGAGI (reference sequence). The CDR3 totals 13 residues. V lost 6 bases, J lost 3 bases, and 4 bases stayed unmatched. CDR3 DNA sequence: TGTGCCAGCAGCTCAGGGACTAGCTACGAGCAGTACTTC. Translation: CASSSGTSYEQYF.

This rearrangement joins TRBV7-9 to TRBJ2-4; weak D call: TRBD2 (5 bases). This CDR3 has 14 residues. The germline V and J ends were trimmed by 2 bases and 8 bases, with 13 bases remaining between them. CDR1 and CDR2 (germline): SEHNR, FQNEAQ (reference sequence). CDR3 loop: CASSLLAGPHIQYF. CDR3 sequence (DNA): TGTGCCAGCAGCTTACTGGCGGGCCCCCACATTCAGTACTTC.

The rearrangement links TRBV10-3 to TRBJ2-5; TRBD1 matches at 8 bases. The J call is uncertain, as TRBJ2-7 better fits the DNA end. The CDR3 contains 12 residues. CDR1 and CDR2 (germline): ENHRY, SYGVKD. The CDR3 loop reads CAIRTGENEQYF. DNA for the CDR3: TGTGCCATCAGGACAGGGGAGAACGAGCAGTACTTC.

In nucleotides, the CDR3 is TGCGCCAGCAGCTTGGCCGGGACTAGCGGGGGTGGAGATACGCAGTATTTT. As protein: CASSLAGTSGGGDTQYF. The chain carries TRBV5-1 and TRBJ2-3; 14 nucleotides agree with TRBD2. The CDR3 length is 17 residues. V dropped 0 bases and J dropped 5; count of bases not matched to a gene: 5. The germline V gene has CDR1 SGHRS and CDR2 YFSETQ. Variable domain in full (rest from reference TRBV5-1 and TRBJ2-3): KAGVTQTPRYLIKTRGQQVTLSCSPISGHRSVSWYQQTPGQGLQFLFEYFSETQRNKGNFPGRFSGRQFSNSRSEMNVSTLELGDSALYLCASSLAGTSGGGDTQYFGPGTRLTVL.

This clone was found once. The gene calls are TRBV6-4 and TRBJ2-7; 10 bases match TRBD2. J was trimmed by 1 base and V by 0 bases; bases with no gene match: 12. CDR3 length: 19 amino acids. Germline V lookup: CDR1 MRHNA, CDR2 SNTAGT. CDR3 residues: CASSDSTASGSKGSYEQYF. The CDR3 nucleotides read TGTGCCAGCAGTGACTCGACGGCTAGCGGGAGTAAAGGGTCCTACGAGCAGTACTTC.